This section outlines one T cell receptor beta chain sequence together with its context. Researchers used genomic DNA as the template to profile TCR beta VDJ and CDR3. Each CDR3 protein gets one entry after TCRdb re-called the reads with MiXCR. The sample shows approximately 120,000 distinct CDR3 sequences, about 40% of them seen only once. These data come from a study of CD8+CD57+ T cells in acquired aplastic anemia. The patients chosen for sequencing had shown expansion of CD8+CD57+ cells (detected by flow cytometry). The clonotype comes from a human donor with aplastic anemia. The sequenced material came from sorted CD4+, CD8+, or CD8+CD57+ T cells (not recorded which) from PBMCs.

The CDR3 nucleotides are TGTGCCAGCAGCCAAACTCCCGGAATAAACACTGAAGCTTTCTTT. It specifies CASSQTPGINTEAFF. J is TRBJ1-1 and V is TRBV3-1; D is undetermined. This CDR3 region has 15 residues. The germline V gene encodes CDR1 LGHDT and CDR2 YNNKEL (reference sequence). Trimming removed 2 bases from V and 2 bases from J, with 12 bases in between.